What follows is one T cell receptor (beta chain) and its context. Its antigen is currently unknown. CDR3 length: 16 amino acids. Trimming left V 3 bases short and J 0 bases short, with 14 bases between. The V gene's germline CDR1 is MDHEN and CDR2 SYDVKM. Assay used: immunoSEQ multiplex PCR; TCRdb lists only in-frame clones, some missing. The sample has roughly 130,000 clones; about 94% are singletons. The data stem from a study of human thymus T cells. Resections obtained during corrective heart surgery supplied the thymus tissue. Findings and limits, study-wide: Related research described strongly overlapping thymic repertoires in unrelated people.

The specimen was thymus tissue. This chain joins TRBV28 and TRBJ1-1, with TRBD1 as a possible D gene (5 bases). This clonotype was obtained from a boy younger than two with a congenital heart defect but otherwise immunologically healthy. The CDR3 is CASSFGGWMLNTEAFF. The CDR3 DNA sequence: TGTGCCAGCAGTTTCGGGGGTTGGATGTTGAACACTGAAGCTTTCTTT.